The 12 T cell receptor beta chains presented below share a single source sample, sequenced in a study of T cells after yellow fever vaccination. Using its own MiXCR run on the 5' RACE reads, TCRdb lists one record per CDR3 protein. This sample has 300,000 to 400,000 distinct CDR3 sequences, with around 6.5% found just once. The sample here was PBMCs, taken 5 days after the yellow fever booster vaccination. The receptor source for this set is a man aged 30 to 45 who received the YFV17D yellow fever vaccine.

This clonotype came up many times. The V call is TRBV7-6, the J call TRBJ2-5, with D tentatively TRBD2 (6 bases). The CDR3 loop spans 15 amino acids. V was cut by 0 bases and J by 5 bases, with 13 bases left in between. Germline CDR1 SGHVS, CDR2 FNYEAQ. In nucleotides, the CDR3 is TGTGCCAGCAGCTTAGCGGGGGGTTGGGTGGAGACCCAGTACTTC. The encoded protein is CASSLAGGWVETQYF.

This clonotype was recorded a few times. The CDR3 reads CAISDHTRVEQYF. Written as DNA, the CDR3 is TGTGCCATCAGTGACCACACACGGGTTGAGCAGTACTTC. The genes are TRBV10-3 and TRBJ2-7, with no clear D. Trimming stripped 3 bases from V and 7 bases from J, with 13 bases between. This CDR3 is built from 13 residues. CDR1 and CDR2 (germline): ENHRY, SYGVKD.

The genes are TRBV5-5 and TRBJ2-5; TRBD2 matches 7 bases. The germline V gene has CDR1 SGHKS and CDR2 YYEKEE (reference sequence). With V trimmed by 4 bases and J by 4 bases, 10 bases remained unmatched. This CDR3 region has 15 residues. CDR3 sequence reads: CASSHPQGLRETQYF. CDR3 in DNA: TGTGCCAGCAGCCATCCGCAGGGACTACGAGAGACCCAGTACTTC. The full variable domain, rest sourced from reference TRBV5-5 and TRBJ2-5, is DAGVTQSPTHLIKTRGQQVTLRCSPISGHKSVSWYQQVLGQGPQFIFQYYEKEERGRGNFPDRFSARQFPNYSSELNVNALLLGDSALYLCASSHPQGLRETQYFGPGTRLLVL.

This clonotype has ten or more counts. The chain carries TRBV20-1 and TRBJ1-2, with D uncertain. The CDR3 totals 10 residues. Germline CDR1 reads DFQATT; CDR2 reads SNEGSKA (reference sequence). Trimming took off 6 bases at V and 4 bases at J, with 6 bases between the two ends. The CDR3 protein is CSASRYGYTF. CDR3 DNA sequence: TGCAGTGCCTCACGCTATGGCTACACCTTC.

This clonotype appeared a few times. V gene TRBV20-1 combines with J gene TRBJ2-7; D perhaps matches TRBD1 (6 bases). CDR3 length equals 14 residues. CDR1 and CDR2 from the germline V gene are DFQATT and SNEGSKA (reference sequence). Trimming cost V 3 bases and J 5 bases, with 17 bases left between them. The CDR3 protein is CSASSRGGVHEQYF. In DNA, the CDR3 is TGCAGTGCTAGTAGCAGGGGTGGTGTCCACGAGCAGTACTTC.

This clonotype was observed a handful of times. This sequence joins TRBV20-1 and TRBJ1-5; TRBD1 matches 7 bases. The germline gives CDR1 DFQATT, CDR2 SNEGSKA (reference sequence). Unmatched junction bases numbered 4, after V lost 6 bases and J lost 2 bases. The CDR3 sequence is 13 residues long. The CDR3: CSARQGGNQPQHF. CDR3 bases: TGCAGTGCGAGACAGGGTGGCAATCAGCCCCAGCATTTT.

This clonotype was seen ten or more times. The rearrangement joins TRBV5-1 to TRBJ2-1; D might be TRBD2 (6 bases). CDR3 length: 15 amino acids. CDR1 and CDR2 (germline): SGHRS, YFSETQ. V lost 0 bases and J lost 3, with 10 bases in between. CDR3 coding DNA: TGCGCCAGCAGCTTGGATCTTAGCGGCTACAATGAGCAGTTCTTC. Encoded protein: CASSLDLSGYNEQFF.

The table lists this clonotype with a few counts. The genes are TRBV27 and TRBJ2-1, with D perhaps matching TRBD2 (5 bases). V was trimmed by 0 bases and J by 0 bases, leaving 21 bases between them. The germline V gene has CDR1 MNHEY and CDR2 SMNVEV (reference sequence). CDR3 length: 20 amino acids. CDR3 loop: CASSLSGYWSGASSYNEQFF. The CDR3 DNA reads as TGTGCCAGCAGTTTATCGGGCTATTGGAGCGGAGCAAGCTCCTACAATGAGCAGTTCTTC.

The rearrangement joins TRBV18 to TRBJ2-3, with D maybe TRBD2 (6 bases). The CDR3 extends over 16 amino acids. Germline values: CDR1 KGHSH, CDR2 LQKENI. The ends were cut back, 3 bases at V and 0 bases at J, with 13 bases in the middle. CDR3 region: CASSPVAGPSTDTQYF. Written as DNA, the CDR3 is TGTGCCAGCTCACCGGTGGCGGGGCCCAGCACAGATACGCAGTATTTT.

This clonotype appeared a few times. The chain employs TRBV2 and TRBJ1-5; possible D gene TRBD1, 5 bases. The V gene's germline CDR1 is SNHLY and CDR2 FYNNEI. Trimming pared 6 bases from V and 1 base from J, leaving 13 bases between. CDR3 size: 15 residues. CDR3 nucleotide sequence: TGTGCCAGCAGCCCCTCAGGGATAAGCAATCAGCCCCAGCATTTT. Its translation is CASSPSGISNQPQHF.

This clonotype appeared a few times. The V call is TRBV7-8, the J call TRBJ2-1, with TRBD2 as a possible D gene (6 bases). V was cut by 0 bases and J by 4 bases, with 13 bases left in between. Germline V CDR1 and CDR2: SGHVS, FQNEAQ. CDR3 length: 16 amino acids. CDR3 in DNA: TGTGCCAGCAGCTTAGCTCTCAGGAGGGTTTACAATGAGCAGTTCTTC. It yields the protein CASSLALRRVYNEQFF.

This clonotype has ten or more counts. V is TRBV7-2 and J is TRBJ2-7, with 8 bases identical to TRBD1. This CDR3 contains 13 residues. Germline V CDR1 and CDR2: SGHTA, FQGNSA. The J segment lost 7 bases and the V segment lost 5 bases, leaving 7 bases of the junction unmatched. The CDR3 sequence is CASSHRTGFEQYF. Here the CDR3 DNA reads TGTGCCAGCAGCCATAGGACAGGGTTTGAGCAGTACTTC.